This T cell receptor (beta chain) originates from a study of Graves' ophthalmopathy and Graves' hyperthyroidism. Study-wide results and limits: Also, most clonotypes expanded in the thyroid above 0.001 frequency appeared in blood.

The diagnosis was founded upon clinical symptoms, serum thyroxine, TRAb, thyroid ultrasound and orbital computed tomography. RNA transcripts provided the template for amplifying TCR beta CDR3 regions. RT-PCR was first run with HTBI primers, then multiplex PCR in a second round. MiXCR, applied by TCRdb to the multiplex PCR reads, yields one record per CDR3 protein. Among 350,000 to 400,000 distinct CDR3 sequences listed, 15% to 20% were seen once. This clonotype appeared many times. Its antigen is still unknown. Sequenced material: peripheral blood. This clonotype originated in a woman under 30 with Graves' ophthalmopathy.

The CDR3 region has the DNA TGTGCCAGCAGCCAAGAAGTACGACGGCTGAACACTGAAGCTTTCTTT. This gives the protein CASSQEVRRLNTEAFF. This chain links TRBV14 with TRBJ1-1; D gene unclear. The CDR3 extends over 16 amino acids. Germline V gene sequence: CDR1 SGHDN, CDR2 FVKESK. Trimming cost V 0 bases and J 0 bases, with 11 bases left between them.